Listed here are 20 T cell receptor beta chains from one sample, sequenced in a study of blood T cells in healthy people across ages. The authors ran a second PCR of roughly 7 to 11 cycles using a sample-barcoded 5' primer and a J-beta primer mix. TCRdb used MiXCR to reprocess the 5' RACE reads, holding one entry per CDR3 protein. The sample includes about 800,000 distinct CDR3 sequences, 20% to 30% seen only once; the top ten take 3% to 4.5%. This sample was shared with a second study, whose subject was T cells of mothers and their children.

The sample was blood. All receptors derive from a boy aged 10-17 years in good health.

As to this clonotype: At one of its ends the junction is not consistent with the germline gene, which may arise from a read error. The V gene is TRBV7-7, the J gene TRBJ2-5; D is unclear. The V gene's germline CDR1 is SSHAT and CDR2 FNYEAQ (reference sequence). The CDR3 length is 16 residues. The CDR3, as DNA: TGTGCTAGCAGCTTAGAAAGGACCCTCAAGGGTGAGACCCAGTACTTC. Its translation is CASSLERTLKGETQYF.

The V and J genes are TRBV7-9 and TRBJ1-3; unclear D gene. The V gene's germline CDR1 is SEHNR and CDR2 FQNEAQ (reference sequence). V was shortened by 2 bases and J by 3 bases, with 14 bases between the two germline ends. CDR3 size: 16 residues. CDR3: CASSLLPEGGGNTIYF. The CDR3 DNA follows: TGTGCCAGCAGCTTACTTCCGGAGGGCGGTGGAAACACCATATATTTT. The whole variable domain, remainder taken from reference TRBV7-9 and TRBJ1-3, is DTGVSQNPRHKITKRGQNVTFRCDPISEHNRLYWYRQTLGQGPEFLTYFQNEAQLEKSRLLSDRFSAERPKGSFSTLEIQRTEQGDSAMYLCASSLLPEGGGNTIYFGEGSWLTVV.

The chain employs TRBV4-1 and TRBJ2-7; tentatively, D is TRBD2 (5 bases). The CDR3 runs 14 residues. Germline V gene data show CDR1 as MGHRA and CDR2 as YSYEKL. Deletions cut 4 bases from V and 2 bases from J, with 12 bases between. The chain's CDR3 is CASSPWTDPYEQYF. For the CDR3, the DNA is TGCGCCAGCAGCCCTTGGACTGACCCCTACGAGCAGTACTTC.

In this sample, this clonotype turned up a few times. This chain joins TRBV4-3 and TRBJ2-1; D gene unclear. The V end was cut by 0 bases, the J end by 9 bases, with 15 bases between. The germline gives CDR1 LGHNA, CDR2 YSLEER. CDR3 size: 15 residues. CDR3: CASSQDMGPLTEQFF. DNA for the CDR3: TGCGCCAGCAGCCAAGATATGGGTCCACTTACTGAGCAGTTCTTC.

The chain is built from TRBV5-1 and TRBJ1-2; 8 nucleotides line up with TRBD1. The CDR3 is made up of 15 amino acids. Looked up from germline, CDR1 is SGHRS and CDR2 is YFSETQ. After removal of 0 bases from V and 1 base from J, the junction contained 2 bases not matched to a gene. The CDR3 protein is CASSLAGQDNYGYTF. The CDR3 DNA is TGCGCCAGCAGCTTGGCGGGACAGGATAACTATGGCTACACCTTC.

The V gene is TRBV2, the J gene TRBJ2-1; D is unclear. Germline-derived CDR1 and CDR2 are SNHLY and FYNNEI. CDR3 length: 14 residues. Trimming left V 8 bases short and J 4 bases short, with 15 bases between. The CDR3: CASGVRTSYNEQFF. In nucleotides, the CDR3 is TGTGCCAGCGGAGTTAGAACCTCTTACAATGAGCAGTTCTTC.

This chain connects TRBV7-9 to TRBJ1-1, with D possibly matching TRBD1 (5 bases). V was shortened by 4 bases and J by 7 bases, with 13 bases between the two germline ends. The CDR3 sequence is 13 residues long. Germline values: CDR1 SEHNR, CDR2 FQNEAQ (reference sequence). The CDR3 DNA reads as TGTGCCAGCAGCTGGGGACGGGAAGGTGAAGCTTTCTTT. Its translation is CASSWGREGEAFF.

The chain joins TRBV12-3 or TRBV12-4 to TRBJ2-5; tentative D call: TRBD2 (5 bases). The CDR3 length is 11 residues. Trimming took off 5 bases at V and 7 bases at J, with 8 bases between the two ends. CDR3 bases: TGTGCCAGCAGTGGAGGTGGGACCCAGTACTTC. Translated: CASSGGGTQYF.

The J gene is TRBJ2-1, the V gene TRBV21-1; the table's D call TRBD2 went unverified against the DNA. The end of the DNA fits TRBJ2-7 better, so the J call may be wrong. TRBV21-1 is a recognized pseudogene. The CDR3 length is 16 residues. The CDR3 DNA is TGTGCCAGCAGCAGAATTGTGACTAGCGGGAGAAACGAGCAGTACTTC. Its translation: CASSRIVTSGRNEQYF.

This clonotype has only a few counts. This rearrangement joins TRBV10-2 to TRBJ2-1, with TRBD2 matching over 11 bases. Germline loops: CDR1 WSHSY, CDR2 SAAADI. The CDR3 loop spans 17 amino acids. V shed 3 bases and J 6 bases; nucleotides not matched to a gene: 10. The CDR3 sequence is CASSDVAGGPLGNEQFF. The DNA of the CDR3 is TGCGCCAGCAGTGACGTAGCGGGAGGGCCTTTGGGCAATGAGCAGTTCTTC.

V is TRBV10-3 and J is TRBJ1-3, with 9 bases aligning to TRBD1. The CDR3 sequence is 14 residues long. The J segment lost 3 bases and the V segment lost 6 bases, leaving 3 bases of the junction unmatched. CDR1 and CDR2 from the germline V gene are ENHRY and SYGVKD. The CDR3 DNA reads TGTGCCATCAGAGACAGGGGGTTTGGAAACACCATATATTTT. Translating it yields CAIRDRGFGNTIYF.

This clonotype was observed a handful of times. The chain is built from TRBV20-1 and TRBJ2-7; D perhaps matches TRBD1 (6 bases). The CDR3 is 13 amino acids. V was pared by 4 bases and J by 3 bases, with 13 bases between. The germline V gene has CDR1 DFQATT and CDR2 SNEGSKA (reference sequence). The CDR3 loop is CSATRDTYYEQYF. The CDR3, as DNA: TGCAGTGCTACCCGGGACACCTACTACGAGCAGTACTTC.

Turning to this clonotype: This likely comes from a read error, as the CDR3 has no conserved phenylalanine or tryptophan at its end. The chain employs TRBV27 and TRBJ1-1; D is possibly TRBD1 (5 bases). From germline, CDR1 is MNHEY and CDR2 SMNVEV (reference sequence). The CDR3 has 15 amino acids. V was cut by 0 bases and J by 4 bases, with 12 bases left in between. CDR3 DNA: TGTGCCAGCAGTTTATCGGGGGGAAGTATCACTGAAGCTTTCCTT. Translation gives CASSLSGGSITEAFL.

The chain couples TRBV4-1 to TRBJ2-7; 7 bases align to TRBD1. Germline trimming cut 1 base from V and 6 bases from J; bases unmatched to any gene: 6. CDR1 and CDR2 from the germline V gene are MGHRA and YSYEKL. The length of the CDR3 is 14 residues. CDR3 loop: CASSQAPTGSEQYF. In DNA form, the CDR3 reads TGCGCCAGCAGCCAAGCACCGACAGGGTCCGAGCAGTACTTC.

The chain couples TRBV9 to TRBJ2-5, with TRBD2 as a possible D gene (6 bases). Deletions cut 0 bases from V and 2 bases from J, with 11 bases between. The germline gives CDR1 SGDLS, CDR2 YYNGEE. This CDR3 comprises 15 residues. In nucleotides, the CDR3 is TGTGCCAGCAGCGTAGTTGGGGCGGGGCAAGAGACCCAGTACTTC. Translated: CASSVVGAGQETQYF. Full variable domain (outside the CDR3, taken from reference TRBV9 and TRBJ2-5): DSGVTQTPKHLITATGQRVTLRCSPRSGDLSVYWYQQSLDQGLQFLIQYYNGEERAKGNILERFSAQQFPDLHSELNLSSLELGDSALYFCASSVVGAGQETQYFGPGTRLLVL.

The rearrangement uses TRBV9 and TRBJ1-2, with D tentatively TRBD1 (6 bases). CDR3 length equals 14 residues. Trimming stripped 4 bases from V and 2 bases from J, with 12 bases between. Germline V gives CDR1 SGDLS, CDR2 YYNGEE. CDR3 nucleotides: TGTGCCAGCAGCCAAAGGACAGACAACTATGGCTACACCTTC. Amino acids: CASSQRTDNYGYTF. Variable domain in full (rest from reference TRBV9 and TRBJ1-2): DSGVTQTPKHLITATGQRVTLRCSPRSGDLSVYWYQQSLDQGLQFLIQYYNGEERAKGNILERFSAQQFPDLHSELNLSSLELGDSALYFCASSQRTDNYGYTFGSGTRLTVV.

This chain uses TRBV7-9 with TRBJ2-4; D uncertain. The germline CDR1 and CDR2 sequences are SEHNR and FQNEAQ (reference sequence). V lost 4 bases and J lost 5, with 15 bases in between. CDR3 length: 15 residues. This CDR3 reads CASSSLDLTQNIQYF. The CDR3 coding sequence is TGTGCCAGCAGCTCACTGGATTTGACTCAAAACATTCAGTACTTC.

The V call is TRBV2, the J call TRBJ2-1, with D uncertain. Trimming stripped 6 bases from V and 5 bases from J, with 14 bases between. The CDR3 spans 14 residues. Germline CDR1 and CDR2: SNHLY and FYNNEI. The CDR3 region has the DNA TGTGCCAGCAGAAAAATAGACGGTGACAATGAGCAGTTCTTC. This gives the protein CASRKIDGDNEQFF.

This clonotype has more than one count but fewer than ten. J is TRBJ2-5 and V is TRBV28; D not certain. This CDR3 is built from 13 residues. The germline V gene has CDR1 MDHEN and CDR2 SYDVKM. The V end was cut by 6 bases, the J end by 5 bases, with 13 bases between. The CDR3 DNA sequence: TGTGCCAGCAGGAAATGGACCGGGGAGACCCAGTACTTC. This sequence encodes CASRKWTGETQYF.

This chain links TRBV5-1 with TRBJ2-7; unclear D gene. Germline lookup yields CDR1 SGHRS and CDR2 YFSETQ. The CDR3 loop spans 10 amino acids. Trimming stripped 4 bases from V and 5 bases from J, with 4 bases between. The CDR3 spells CASSMNEQYF. The DNA for the CDR3 is TGCGCCAGCAGCATGAACGAGCAGTACTTC. Variable domain in full (rest from reference TRBV5-1 and TRBJ2-7): KAGVTQTPRYLIKTRGQQVTLSCSPISGHRSVSWYQQTPGQGLQFLFEYFSETQRNKGNFPGRFSGRQFSNSRSEMNVSTLELGDSALYLCASSMNEQYFGPGTRLTVT.